A selection of T cell receptor beta chains follows, all from one sample in a study of shared clonotypes between healthy human individuals. Clones were read by immunoSEQ multiplex PCR, and TCRdb kept only the in-frame ones, dropping some. The sample yields around 500,000 clones, 70% to 85% seen once. Sequenced material: PBMCs. The receptors here all came from a woman in her 40s in good health. Some clones in this sample may be carry-over from other donors' samples. CDR3s include the opening cysteine and the closing phenylalanine or tryptophan. A D gene is named only where the DNA matches it firmly. Rows give clone size only sometimes, using once, few, many, or a class for an expanded clone.

NA NA TRBJ1-5 TRBV30 TGTGCCTGGAGTCAAAGCAATCAGCCCCAGCATTTT CAWSQSNQPQHF
NA TRBD2 TRBJ2-7 TRBV28 TGTGCCAGCAGTTTAAGTAGCGGGAACGAGCAGTACTTC CASSLSSGNEQYF
once NA TRBJ1-5 TRBV30 TGTGCCTGGAGTAAGGATAATCAGCCCCAGCATTTT CAWSKDNQPQHF
NA NA TRBJ2-7 TRBV11-2 TGTGCCAGCAGCTTAGGTGTCGCAACCTACGAGCAGTACTTC CASSLGVATYEQYF
NA TRBD2 TRBJ2-7 TRBV5-8 TGTGCCAGCAGCTTGGTAGCGGGAGACACCTACGAGCAGTACTTC CASSLVAGDTYEQYF
NA NA TRBJ2-3 TRBV7-2 TGTGCCAGCAGCTTAGAGTTCTGGGCAGATACGCAGTATTTT CASSLEFWADTQYF
NA NA TRBJ2-1 TRBV7-8 TGTGCCAGCAGCTTAGACTACGAGCAGTTCTTC CASSLDYEQFF
once TRBD2 TRBJ2-7 TRBV7-2 TGTGCCAGCAGCTTAGCTTTCCCTACTAGCGGGATTGCCTACGAGCAGTACTTC CASSLAFPTSGIAYEQYF
NA TRBD1 TRBJ2-5 TRBV25-1 TGTGCCAGCAGTGAAGACAGGGGGACGGAAGAGACCCAGTACTTC CASSEDRGTEETQYF
NA NA TRBJ2-7 TRBV6-5 TGTGCCAGCAGTTACTCCGGGAGTACCTACGAGCAGTACTTC CASSYSGSTYEQYF
NA TRBD1 TRBJ2-7 TRBV5-4 TGTGCCAGCAGCTTCGACAGGGCCACCCCCGAGCAGTACTTC CASSFDRATPEQYF